Listed below are T cell receptor beta chains from one sample, sequenced in a study of blood T cell repertoires in COVID-19. Assay used: immunoSEQ multiplex PCR; TCRdb lists only in-frame clones, some missing. The sample has about 260,000 clones, around 84% seen once. The sequenced sample was peripheral blood. These receptors were taken from a man aged 55 to 70 with acute or convalescent COVID-19. CDR3s include the opening cysteine and the closing phenylalanine or tryptophan. The order of the fields is J gene, clone size, V gene, D gene, CDR3 DNA, CDR3 protein. The D gene is left open where the match is weak. Rows may omit the clone size; those that give it use once, few, many or a size class.

TRBJ2-5,-,TRBV10-3,-,TGTGCCATCAGTGGGGCGCGTCAAGAGACCCAGTACTTC,CAISGARQETQYF
TRBJ1-2,-,TRBV4-3,-,TGCGCCAGCAGCCAAGACCGTTTTAACTATGGCTACACCTTC,CASSQDRFNYGYTF
TRBJ2-7,-,TRBV5-1,TRBD1,TGCGCCAGCACCTCCCAGGGGGCGCGGCAGTACTTC,CASTSQGARQYF
TRBJ1-1,-,TRBV2,-,TGTGCCAGCAGCGACGGGACTCGGGGGGAAGCTTTCTTT,CASSDGTRGEAFF
TRBJ2-5,-,TRBV4-1,-,TGCGCCAGCAGCCAAGGGAGGACGGAGACCCAGTACTTC,CASSQGRTETQYF
TRBJ1-4,-,TRBV27,-,TGTGCCAGCAGAGGGGGGGCTGCTAATGAAAAACTGTTTTTT,CASRGGAANEKLFF
TRBJ1-5,-,TRBV6-5,-,TGTGCCAGCAGTTACGGCAGTGCAAGCAATCAGCCCCAGCATTTT,CASSYGSASNQPQHF
TRBJ2-1,-,TRBV10-1,TRBD2,TGCGCCAGCAGCGAGTCGGGGGGGGCCTACAATGAGCAGTTCTTC,CASSESGGAYNEQFF
TRBJ1-5,-,TRBV3-1/TRBV3-2,-,TGTGCCAGCAGCCAAGGGTCAGGGATCGGTGGTCAGCCCCAGCATTTT,CASSQGSGIGGQPQHF
TRBJ2-1,-,TRBV5-5,-,TGTGCCAGCAGCTTGAGTGCGTTTGATTCCTACAATGAGCAGTTCTTC,CASSLSAFDSYNEQFF
TRBJ2-2,-,TRBV30,TRBD1,TGTGCCTGGAGTGGCAAGGGGGCCGCCGGGGAGCTGTTTTTT,CAWSGKGAAGELFF
TRBJ2-1,-,TRBV6-2/TRBV6-3,TRBD2,TGTGCCAGCAGTTACCACCGTAGGGGCGGGAGAGGCAATGAGCAGTTCTTC,CASSYHRRGGRGNEQFF
TRBJ2-5,-,TRBV18,-,TGTGCCAGCTCACCACGAAACGGGGAGACCCAGTACTTC,CASSPRNGETQYF
TRBJ2-7,-,TRBV7-2,TRBD2,TGTGCCAGCAGCCAGACTAGCGGGGGCCTTGCGGTGCAGTACTTC,CASSQTSGGLAVQYF
TRBJ2-3,-,TRBV6-6,TRBD2,TGTGCCAGCAGCCCAGCGGGGGGGCAGGATACGCAGTATTTT,CASSPAGGQDTQYF
TRBJ2-6,-,TRBV27,TRBD1,TGTGCCAGCAGTTCGGATAAAGACAGGGCAGTTGGGGCCAACGTCCTGACTTTC,CASSSDKDRAVGANVLTF
TRBJ1-5,-,TRBV29-1,TRBD1,TGCAGCGTACAGACAGGGGTGGAGGGGCCCCAGCATTTT,CSVQTGVEGPQHF
TRBJ1-1,-,TRBV10-3,-,TGTGCCATCAGTGTCACAGGAATCACGAACACTGAAGCTTTCTTT,CAISVTGITNTEAFF
TRBJ1-2,once,TRBV7-2,TRBD1,TGTGCCAGCAGCCGAGGACAGGATCGTGGCTACACCTTC,CASSRGQDRGYTF
TRBJ1-1,-,TRBV11-2,-,TGTGCCAGCAGCTTAGATGGACACTTGAACACTGAAGCTTTCTTT,CASSLDGHLNTEAFF
TRBJ1-5,once,TRBV6-1,-,TGTGCCAGCAGTGAAAATAGTCGTCAGCCCCAGCATTTT,CASSENSRQPQHF
TRBJ2-1,once,TRBV3-1/TRBV3-2,TRBD2,TGTGCCAGCAGCCAAGCATTAGCGGGGGGCTCCTACAATGAGCAGTTCTTC,CASSQALAGGSYNEQFF
TRBJ2-7,-,TRBV6-2/TRBV6-3,TRBD1,TGTGCCAGCAGTTACGGACAGGGCCCCTACGAGCAGTACTTC,CASSYGQGPYEQYF
TRBJ2-1,-,TRBV24-1,TRBD1,TGTGCCACCAGTGACCATGACAGGGGGTATGAGCAGTTCTTC,CATSDHDRGYEQFF
TRBJ2-7,once,TRBV28,-,TGTGCCAGCAGCCAAATCGGCGGGGAGCAGTACTTC,CASSQIGGEQYF
TRBJ1-1,-,TRBV6-4,TRBD1,TGTGCCAGCAAACGACAGGGGACCGCGAACACTGAAGCTTTCTTT,CASKRQGTANTEAFF
TRBJ2-1,-,TRBV27,-,TGTGCCAGCAGTTTACCGGTCCCAGGGGAGCAGTTCTTC,CASSLPVPGEQFF
TRBJ2-3,once,TRBV7-2,TRBD2,TGTGCCAGCAGCTACCGACTAGCTCACGATACGCAGTATTTT,CASSYRLAHDTQYF
TRBJ1-6,-,TRBV6-2/TRBV6-3,-,TGTGCCAGCAGTTACTCGACAGAAAGCGGGGTTAGCTCCTATAATTCACCCCTCCACTTT,CASSYSTESGVSSYNSPLHF
TRBJ2-3,-,TRBV2,TRBD2,TGTGCCAGCAGTGAAGAAGGTAGCGGGGGGGCCGGAGATACGCAGTATTTT,CASSEEGSGGAGDTQYF
TRBJ2-7,few,TRBV11-2,TRBD2,TGTGCCAGCAGATGGGCGGGAGGGGAGAGTTCTGAGCAGTACTTC,CASRWAGGESSEQYF
TRBJ2-1,-,TRBV11-3,-,TGTGCCAGCAGCTCCACTGAGGGCGATGAGCAGTTCTTC,CASSSTEGDEQFF
TRBJ1-5,few,TRBV7-2,-,TGTGCCAGCAGCGCGGGCCCTTATAGCAATCAGCCCCAGCATTTT,CASSAGPYSNQPQHF
TRBJ2-1,-,TRBV10-3,TRBD2,TGTGCCATCAGTGCCGGACTAGCGAATTCCTACAATGAGCAGTTCTTC,CAISAGLANSYNEQFF
TRBJ2-5,-,TRBV7-6,-,TGTGCCAGCAGCTTAGCAGCCCTCGCTAGCGAGACCCAGTACTTC,CASSLAALASETQYF
TRBJ1-1,-,TRBV24-1,-,TGTGCCACCAGGGACGGGGAAAGGCCTGAAGCTTTCTTT,CATRDGERPEAFF
TRBJ2-7,-,TRBV4-3,TRBD1,TGCGCCAGCAGCCAAGGACAGGGGGGATCCTACGAGCAGTACTTC,CASSQGQGGSYEQYF
TRBJ2-2,-,TRBV3-1/TRBV3-2,TRBD2,TGTGCCAGCAGCTACCAACGGACTAGCTCGACCGGGGAGCTGTTTTTT,CASSYQRTSSTGELFF
TRBJ2-5,once,TRBV11-2,TRBD2,TGTGCCAGCAGCTTACGACTAGCGGGGGGAGAAGAGACCCAGTACTTC,CASSLRLAGGEETQYF
TRBJ2-5,few,TRBV9,-,TGTGCCAGCAGCGTAGACACAGTCCAAGAGACCCAGTACTTC,CASSVDTVQETQYF
TRBJ2-5,once,TRBV5-1,TRBD2,TGCGCCAGCAGCTTGGAACCAGCGGGGGCCCAAGAGACCCAGTACTTC,CASSLEPAGAQETQYF
TRBJ2-6,-,TRBV2,-,TGTGCCAGCAGTGAATGGCCAGGGGCTGGGGCCAACGTCCTGACTTTC,CASSEWPGAGANVLTF